Detailed here is one T cell receptor (beta chain). The data are from a study of blood T cell repertoires in COVID-19. As for the study in general: T cells, B-cell-depleted T cells, or PBMCs supplied cDNA or gDNA.

Data came from immunoSEQ multiplex PCR; TCRdb stores just in-frame clones and leaves some out. In the table there are around 130,000 clones, approximately 84% of which are singletons. The CDR3 contains 15 residues. V dropped 4 bases and J dropped 1; count of bases not matched to a gene: 3. Germline CDR1 reads SGHRS; CDR2 reads YFSETQ. The sequencing input was peripheral blood. The chain employs TRBV5-1 and TRBJ2-5, with 11 bases aligning to TRBD1. The clonotype originates from a human donor in a cohort sampled during active COVID-19. The CDR3 coding sequence is TGCGCCAGCAGCGGGGGACAGGGGGGCCAAGAGACCCAGTACTTC. Translation gives CASSGGQGGQETQYF.